This T cell receptor (beta chain) was captured in a study of beta chain features in type 1 diabetes. Study conclusions and caveats: People with Type 1 diabetes carried modestly yet significantly shorter TCRB CDR3s in all four CD4+ subsets.

For this clone: The antigen remains undetermined.

The ends were cut back, 3 bases at V and 3 bases at J, with 9 bases in the middle. Looked up from germline, CDR1 is MDHEN and CDR2 is SYDVKM. The CDR3 extends over 13 amino acids. As every portion of the isolated RNA was reverse transcribed, the sequencing read expressed TCRB transcripts. Regulatory, naive and central memory T cell samples averaged approximately 3.8 million reads. The protocol was immunoSEQ multiplex PCR, while the TCRdb copy is restricted to in-frame clones and leaves out a portion. The sample gives 240,000 or so clones, around 20% of which show up once; less than 0.03% is in the top ten.

The TCR sequence derives from a woman in her thirties or forties with type 1 diabetes. The sequencing sample was made of naive CD4+ T cells from blood. This sequence joins TRBV28 and TRBJ2-7, with D possibly TRBD2 on 5 matching bases. In nucleotides, the CDR3 is TGTGCCAGCAGTTTGCCAGGAGGCTACGAGCAGTACTTC. Amino acids: CASSLPGGYEQYF.